The 4 T cell receptor beta chains given below trace back to one sample, sequenced in a study of T cells in localized non-small cell lung cancer. Profiled with immunoSEQ multiplex PCR; TCRdb holds only in-frame clones, not every one. The sample includes about 25,000 clones, around 88% of them seen just once. Material: peripheral blood, obtained before any cancer treatment. Every receptor here comes from a female donor older than 55 with stage I lung adenocarcinoma.

In its sample, this clone was seen once. The chain uses TRBV10-1 and TRBJ1-2; TRBD1 might be the D (6 bases). The V end lost 9 bases, the J end lost 2 bases, and 25 bases lay between the germline ends. The CDR3 has 17 residues. From germline, CDR1 is WNHNN and CDR2 SYGVQD (reference sequence). The CDR3 region has the DNA TGCGCCAGAAACGAAATAGCTGGACAGCCGATCAACTATGGCTACACCTTC. It is translated as CARNEIAGQPINYGYTF.

This clone appeared a single time. This CDR3 reads CASSYAALSTDTQYF. The DNA of the CDR3 is TGTGCCAGCAGTTACGCTGCCTTAAGCACAGATACGCAGTATTTT. The chain couples TRBV6-6 to TRBJ2-3, with unresolved D. Trimming took 2 bases from V and 0 from J, leaving 9 bases between them. The length of the CDR3 is 15 residues. The V gene's germline CDR1 is MNHNY and CDR2 SVGAGI (reference sequence).

The rearrangement joins TRBV7-9 to TRBJ1-2; D is unclear. This CDR3 spans 16 amino acids. Looked up from germline, CDR1 is SEHNR and CDR2 is FQNEAQ (reference sequence). Trimming pared 7 bases from V and 0 bases from J, leaving 18 bases between. This CDR3 reads CASTLGGQEANYGYTF. CDR3 coding DNA: TGTGCCAGCACCCTAGGCGGGCAGGAAGCTAACTATGGCTACACCTTC.

This chain connects TRBV6-5 to TRBJ1-6; 10 bases align to TRBD1. CDR3 length: 15 residues. The V and J ends lost 6 bases and 5 bases, in that order; junction bases with no gene match: 4. Per germline, CDR1 MNHEY and CDR2 SVGAGI. The CDR3 region is CASSRQGAHNSPLHF. The CDR3 nucleotides read TGTGCCAGCAGCCGACAGGGGGCGCATAATTCACCCCTCCACTTT.